The 8 T cell receptor beta chains below were found in one sample sequenced in a study of a mutant IDH1 vaccine in newly diagnosed glioma. TCRdb's copy holds only in-frame clones and misses some; the assay was immunoSEQ multiplex PCR. The top ten clones hold 4.6% of a sample with approximately 67,000 clones, 83% of them seen once. Time point noted: baseline, week 1 (first vaccination visit). Noted treatment: pre-vaccination baseline after standard-of-care therapy. The material was peripheral blood mononuclear cells (PBMCs), obtained from a glioma patient treated with radiotherapy, temozolomide or both. These receptor sequences come from a young woman with glioma. Some clones in this sample may be carry-over from other donors' samples.

This chain joins TRBV5-1 and TRBJ1-3; no definite D call. V shed 0 bases and J shed 0 bases, with 7 bases lying between them. Germline CDR1 SGHRS, CDR2 YFSETQ. The CDR3 is made up of 15 amino acids. The CDR3 sequence is CASSLVPLSGNTIYF. The CDR3 DNA follows: TGCGCCAGCAGCTTGGTACCCCTCTCTGGAAACACCATATATTTT.

CDR3 loop: CATSRERNSNYGYTF. The CDR3 nucleotides are TGTGCCACCAGCAGAGAGAGGAACTCTAACTATGGCTACACCTTC. The chain recombines TRBV15 with TRBJ1-2, with unresolved D. Trimming cost V 0 bases and J 0 bases, with 8 bases left between them. CDR1 is LNHNV, CDR2 YYDKDF, per germline (reference sequence). The CDR3 consists of 15 residues.

The rearrangement joins TRBV4-1 to TRBJ2-1, with TRBD2 matching 8 bases. Per germline, CDR1 MGHRA and CDR2 YSYEKL. The CDR3 consists of 16 residues. J lost 3 bases, V lost 0 bases, and 4 bases had no gene match. DNA for the CDR3: TGCGCCAGCAGCCAAGAAGGCGGGGGGCGCTACAATGAGCAGTTCTTC. This encodes CASSQEGGGRYNEQFF.

This clone was seen a few times. The chain joins TRBV6-5 to TRBJ1-6; D uncertain. V was clipped by 6 bases and J by 11 bases, with 17 bases between them. The CDR3 runs 14 residues. The V gene's germline CDR1 is MNHEY and CDR2 SVGAGI. CDR3: CASRRGRRVTPLHF. In nucleotides, the CDR3 is TGTGCCAGCAGGAGAGGGCGTAGGGTGACACCCCTCCACTTT.

This clone was counted once. The chain joins TRBV2 to TRBJ2-7; 11 positions agree with TRBD2. Germline CDR1 SNHLY, CDR2 FYNNEI. After removal of 4 bases from V and 3 bases from J, the junction contained 5 bases not matched to a gene. The length of the CDR3 is 15 residues. The CDR3 bases are TGTGCCAGCAGTGTCCAGGGGACTAGCGGCTACGAGCAGTACTTC. This encodes CASSVQGTSGYEQYF.

The chain links TRBV10-3 to TRBJ1-2, with 7 nucleotides matching TRBD1. The CDR3 has 16 amino acids. The V gene end was trimmed by 0 bases and the J gene end by 8 bases; junction bases not matched to a gene: 12. CDR1 and CDR2 from the germline V gene are ENHRY and SYGVKD. CDR3: CAISESKAGGKSGYTF. The CDR3 bases are TGTGCCATCAGTGAGTCGAAGGCAGGGGGGAAGTCCGGCTACACCTTC.

The chain combines TRBV30 with TRBJ2-3; D might be TRBD2 (6 bases). Germline V CDR1 and CDR2: GTSNPN, SVGIG (reference sequence). V was shortened by 4 bases and J by 5 bases, with 13 bases between the two germline ends. The CDR3 consists of 13 residues. CDR3 amino acids: CAWTAGRGDTQYF. For the CDR3, the DNA is TGTGCCTGGACGGCGGGAAGGGGAGATACGCAGTATTTT. The whole variable domain, remainder taken from reference TRBV30 and TRBJ2-3, is SQTIHQWPATLVQPVGSPLSLECTVEGTSNPNLYWYRQAAGRGLQLLFYSVGIGQISSEVPQNLSASRPQDRQFILSSKKLLLSDSGFYLCAWTAGRGDTQYFGPGTRLTVL.

This clone appeared a single time. The rearrangement joins TRBV30 to TRBJ2-1; 11 bases line up with TRBD2. CDR1 and CDR2 (germline): GTSNPN, SVGIG (reference sequence). With 1 base clipped from V and 4 bases from J, the junction kept 0 bases outside the gene matches. CDR3 size: 14 residues. CDR3 sequence (DNA): TGTGCCTGGAGTGGACTAGCGGGGTACAATGAGCAGTTCTTC. This sequence encodes CAWSGLAGYNEQFF.